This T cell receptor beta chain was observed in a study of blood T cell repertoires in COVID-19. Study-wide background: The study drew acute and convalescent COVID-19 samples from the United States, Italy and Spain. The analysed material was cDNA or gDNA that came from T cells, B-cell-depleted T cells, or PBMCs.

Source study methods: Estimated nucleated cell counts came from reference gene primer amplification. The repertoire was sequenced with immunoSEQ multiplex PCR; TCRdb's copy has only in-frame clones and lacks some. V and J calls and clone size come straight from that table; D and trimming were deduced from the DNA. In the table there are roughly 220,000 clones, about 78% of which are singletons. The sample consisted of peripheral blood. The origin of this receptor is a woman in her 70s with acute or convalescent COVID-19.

This CDR3 is CASRRQRGTNEQFF. In DNA form, the CDR3 reads TGTGCCAGCAGACGTCAACGGGGGACCAATGAGCAGTTCTTC. The J gene is TRBJ2-1, the V gene TRBV2; a weak D match, TRBD2 (6 bases). V was cut by 6 bases and J by 6 bases, with 15 bases left in between. The CDR3 contains 14 residues. Germline V gives CDR1 SNHLY, CDR2 FYNNEI.